Presented here are 3 T cell receptor beta chains from one specimen sequenced in a study of blood T cells in healthy people across ages (dated by TCRdb to the mid-2010s). Receptors were amplified or captured by 5' RACE. Sequenced using an Illumina HiSeq 2500. A second 7 to 11 cycle PCR used a sample-barcoded 5' primer and a J-beta primer mix. TCRdb's own reprocessing of the public reads used fastp at Q25 and MiXCR and kept productive beta chains. Each entry merges the rows of one CDR3 protein and shows their most common DNA and genes. The sample records 980,000 or so distinct CDR3 sequences, around 48% of which are singletons. The ten most abundant clones make up under 15% of the sample. The source material was blood. Every receptor here comes from a young man in good health.

The chain carries TRBV3-1 and TRBJ1-6; no reliable D call. The CDR3 runs 17 residues. Germline V gene lookup returns CDR1 LGHDT and CDR2 YNNKEL (reference sequence). V was cut by 1 base and J by 0 bases, with 10 bases left in between. CDR3 sequence: CASSQVGGSSYNSPLHF. Written as DNA, the CDR3 is TGTGCCAGCAGCCAAGTCGGCGGGAGCTCCTATAATTCACCCCTCCACTTT.

This clonotype has just a few counts. The rearrangement uses TRBV4-2 and TRBJ2-7; TRBD2 matches at 9 bases. In germline, CDR1 is LGHNA, CDR2 YNFKEQ. Trimming removed 4 bases from V and 0 bases from J; junction bases left unmatched: 10. The CDR3 contains 17 residues. The CDR3 bases are TGTGCCAGCAGCCGCCAAGTCCCTAGCGGGGCCTCCTACGAGCAGTACTTC. Translation gives CASSRQVPSGASYEQYF.

The V and J genes are TRBV25-1 and TRBJ1-2, with 7 bases matching TRBD1. CDR1 MGHDK and CDR2 SYGVNS come from the germline V gene. The CDR3 length is 12 residues. The V and J ends lost 6 bases and 7 bases, in that order; junction bases with no gene match: 5. In nucleotides, the CDR3 is TGTGCCAGCAGGCGACAGGGCAGTGGCTACACCTTC. It encodes CASRRQGSGYTF.